Following are 29 T cell receptor beta chains from one sample sequenced in a study of blood T cell repertoires in COVID-19. Data came from immunoSEQ multiplex PCR; TCRdb stores just in-frame clones and leaves some out. The data hold roughly 280,000 clones, with approximately 85% observed a single time. What was sequenced was peripheral blood. The receptors here all came from a woman in her sixties or seventies with acute or convalescent COVID-19.

The chain is built from TRBV24-1 and TRBJ1-5, with TRBD1 matching 8 bases. This CDR3 comprises 15 residues. CDR1 and CDR2 (germline): KGHDR, SFDVKD. Trimming took 5 bases from V and 2 from J; bases not matched to a gene: 4. Written as DNA, the CDR3 is TGTGCCACCAGTGGCCAACAGGGGGGCAATCAGCCCCAGCATTTT. Translating gives CATSGQQGGNQPQHF.

The CDR3 sequence: CSPTPTANYGYTF. The CDR3, as DNA: TGCAGCCCGACGCCGACAGCAAACTATGGCTACACCTTC. The chain carries TRBV29-1 and TRBJ1-2; a possible D gene is TRBD1 (5 bases). The CDR3 is 13 residues long. Germline loops: CDR1 SQVTM, CDR2 ANQGSEA. The V and J ends lost 8 bases and 2 bases respectively, with 15 bases between them.

This clone was counted a few times. This chain's CDR3 is CASRGSGNTEAFF. The CDR3 DNA follows: TGTGCCAGCAGGGGGAGCGGGAACACTGAAGCTTTCTTT. The rearrangement uses TRBV9 and TRBJ1-1; D ambiguous. Per the germline V gene, CDR1 is SGDLS and CDR2 is YYNGEE. The CDR3 contains 13 residues. V lost 5 bases and J 1 base, leaving 9 bases between the germline ends.

The chain couples TRBV28 to TRBJ2-6; D is possibly TRBD2 (7 bases). Germline CDR1 and CDR2: MDHEN and SYDVKM. The germline V and J ends were trimmed by 2 bases and 4 bases, with 9 bases remaining between them. This CDR3 has 15 residues. DNA for the CDR3: TGTGCCAGCAGTTTAGGGGGGGCGGGGGCCAACGTCCTGACTTTC. Protein sequence: CASSLGGAGANVLTF.

This clone was observed once. This chain uses TRBV7-2 with TRBJ2-2, with D tentatively TRBD2 (6 bases). Trimming removed 5 bases from V and 4 bases from J, with 14 bases in between. Germline CDR1 and CDR2: SGHTA and FQGNSA. The CDR3 sequence is 15 residues long. CDR3 protein: CASSTTGGSTGELFF. The CDR3 bases are TGTGCCAGCAGCACGACCGGGGGATCCACCGGGGAGCTGTTTTTT.

V is TRBV6-1 and J is TRBJ2-6; possibly TRBD2 for D (7 bases). The CDR3 length is 17 residues. V lost 3 bases, J lost 0 bases, and 12 bases lay in between. Germline CDR1 and CDR2: MNHNS and SASEGT. The CDR3 DNA is TGTGCCAGCAGTGATCGGGGGGCCCCCTCTGGGGCCAACGTCCTGACTTTC. Protein sequence: CASSDRGAPSGANVLTF.

The chain uses TRBV2 and TRBJ2-1, with TRBD2 matching 8 bases. The CDR3 length is 13 residues. CDR1 and CDR2 from the germline V gene are SNHLY and FYNNEI. Trimming removed 4 bases from V and 8 bases from J; junction bases left unmatched: 4. The CDR3 protein is CASSGLAGDEQFF. CDR3 nucleotide sequence: TGTGCCAGCAGTGGGCTAGCGGGTGATGAGCAGTTCTTC.

The J gene is TRBJ1-1, the V gene TRBV5-1; the match to TRBD1 covers 7 bases. The CDR3 sequence is 13 residues long. V dropped 4 bases and J dropped 4; count of bases not matched to a gene: 4. The germline CDR1 and CDR2 sequences are SGHRS and YFSETQ. The CDR3 region has the DNA TGCGCCAGCAGCATTGGACAGGCCACTGAAGCTTTCTTT. This sequence encodes CASSIGQATEAFF.

This rearrangement joins TRBV6-5 to TRBJ1-4, with no clear D. Germline V gene lookup returns CDR1 MNHEY and CDR2 SVGAGI. Trimming pared 2 bases from V and 2 bases from J, leaving 9 bases between. The CDR3 runs to 15 residues. The CDR3, as DNA: TGTGCCAGCAGTTACCGCCGACATACTAATGAAAAACTGTTTTTT. It specifies CASSYRRHTNEKLFF.

CDR3: CASSLAGTNTGELFF. In nucleotides, the CDR3 is TGTGCCAGCAGCTTAGCAGGGACTAACACCGGGGAGCTGTTTTTT. The J gene is TRBJ2-2, the V gene TRBV7-2; a possible D gene is TRBD2 (6 bases). The CDR3 runs 15 residues. CDR1 is SGHTA and CDR2 is FQGNSA in the germline V gene. The V end lost 0 bases, the J end lost 2 bases, and 7 bases lay between the germline ends.

CDR3: CASSSRGTSGGGEQYF. The CDR3 bases are TGTGCCAGCAGCAGCAGAGGGACTAGCGGGGGTGGCGAGCAGTACTTC. The chain has TRBV13 and TRBJ2-7, with TRBD2 matching 14 bases. Germline V gives CDR1 PRHDT, CDR2 FYEKMQ (reference sequence). CDR3 length equals 16 residues. V gave up 5 bases and J gave up 6 bases; unmatched junction bases: 9. The whole variable domain, filled in from reference TRBV13 and TRBJ2-7, reads AAGVIQSPRHLIKEKRETATLKCYPIPRHDTVYWYQQGPGQDPQFLISFYEKMQSDKGSIPDRFSAQQFSDYHSELNMSSLELGDSALYFCASSSRGTSGGGEQYFGPGTRLTVT.

The chain links TRBV10-2 to TRBJ1-1, with 10 positions matching TRBD1. Per germline, CDR1 WSHSY and CDR2 SAAADI. The CDR3 spans 15 residues. Trimming at V came to 5 bases and at J to 4 bases, leaving 7 bases not matched to a gene. The CDR3 DNA reads TGCGCCAGCAGTCGACCAGGGACAGGGGTCACTGAAGCTTTCTTT. It encodes CASSRPGTGVTEAFF.

The table lists this clone with a count of one. The CDR3 nucleotides are TGTGCCAGCAGTTACTCGGTGCACAGGTGGGGCAATCAGCCCCAGCATTTT. Translating it yields CASSYSVHRWGNQPQHF. The chain combines TRBV6-7 with TRBJ1-5; D might be TRBD1 (5 bases). Being an ORF, TRBV6-7 has a function that is uncertain. V was trimmed by 0 bases and J by 2 bases, leaving 14 bases between them. CDR3 size: 17 residues.

V and J are TRBV5-1 and TRBJ1-2; no clear D. This CDR3 spans 14 amino acids. The V gene's germline CDR1 is SGHRS and CDR2 YFSETQ. The V end was cut by 3 bases, the J end by 3 bases, with 12 bases between. The chain's CDR3 is CASSSIGEDYGYTF. The CDR3 nucleotides read TGCGCCAGCAGCTCGATCGGAGAGGACTATGGCTACACCTTC.

The chain links TRBV24-1 to TRBJ2-1; 9 nucleotides align to TRBD2. Trimming at V came to 4 bases and at J to 3 bases, leaving 6 bases not matched to a gene. Germline CDR1 is KGHDR and CDR2 is SFDVKD. The CDR3 spans 16 residues. The CDR3 DNA follows: TGTGCCACCAGTGACCCTGGGACTAGCTTCTACAATGAGCAGTTCTTC. Translated, it gives CATSDPGTSFYNEQFF.

The chain has TRBV7-9 and TRBJ1-2; D not resolved. V was pared by 1 base and J by 8 bases, with 11 bases between. The germline V gene has CDR1 SEHNR and CDR2 FQNEAQ (reference sequence). The CDR3 extends over 13 amino acids. This CDR3 reads CASSLGQAAGYTF. The CDR3 nucleotides read TGTGCCAGCAGCTTAGGCCAGGCTGCGGGCTACACCTTC.

This clone has only one observation. The J gene is TRBJ1-2, the V gene TRBV29-1, with D hard to call. The CDR3 loop spans 12 amino acids. The germline V gene encodes CDR1 SQVTM and CDR2 ANQGSEA. Trimming took 1 base from V and 6 from J, leaving 9 bases between them. CDR3 sequence: CSVEGVDHGYTF. As DNA, the CDR3 is TGCAGCGTTGAAGGCGTTGATCATGGCTACACCTTC.

The V and J genes are TRBV19 and TRBJ1-1; 11 bases match TRBD1. With V trimmed by 10 bases and J by 6 bases, 13 bases remained unmatched. CDR1 is LNHDA and CDR2 is SQIVND in the germline V gene (reference sequence). CDR3 length equals 15 residues. Here the CDR3 reads CATTTRTGGASEAFF. The CDR3 DNA sequence: TGTGCCACGACCACAAGGACAGGGGGCGCTTCTGAAGCTTTCTTT.

The CDR3 coding sequence is TGTGCCTTCCCAGCCGGGACAGAGGATGAAAAACTGTTTTTT. Translating it yields CAFPAGTEDEKLFF. The chain links TRBV30 to TRBJ1-4; 7 bases agree with TRBD1. V gave up 7 bases and J gave up 6 bases; unmatched junction bases: 11. The CDR3 is 14 residues long. Per germline, CDR1 GTSNPN and CDR2 SVGIG (reference sequence). The variable domain in full, completed from reference TRBV30 and TRBJ1-4, reads SQTIHQWPATLVQPVGSPLSLECTVEGTSNPNLYWYRQAAGRGLQLLFYSVGIGQISSEVPQNLSASRPQDRQFILSSKKLLLSDSGFYLCAFPAGTEDEKLFFGSGTQLSVL.

This chain links TRBV19 with TRBJ1-2, with D possibly matching TRBD1 (5 bases). Germline loops: CDR1 LNHDA, CDR2 SQIVND (reference sequence). CDR3 size: 13 residues. The V end lost 11 bases, the J end lost 13 bases, and 26 bases lay between the germline ends. The CDR3 region is CACGSGTMAKTTF. CDR3 in DNA: TGTGCCTGCGGATCGGGGACTATGGCTAAAACCACCTTC.

The CDR3 region is CASSMNGQGKVDTQYF. The CDR3 nucleotides are TGTGCCAGTAGTATGAACGGACAGGGGAAAGTAGATACGCAGTATTTT. The chain is built from TRBV19 and TRBJ2-3; 9 positions agree with TRBD1. This CDR3 comprises 16 residues. Losses at the gene ends were 3 bases for V and 5 bases for J; bases not matched to a gene: 9. The germline gives CDR1 LNHDA, CDR2 SQIVND (reference sequence).

This chain uses TRBV24-1 with TRBJ2-7, with 8 nucleotides matching TRBD1. Unmatched junction bases numbered 10, after V lost 4 bases and J lost 6 bases. This CDR3 is 15 amino acids long. Germline V gives CDR1 KGHDR, CDR2 SFDVKD. The CDR3 region is CATSENQGAIGEQYF. In DNA, the CDR3 is TGTGCCACCAGTGAAAACCAGGGGGCTATCGGCGAGCAGTACTTC.

The chain joins TRBV6-5 to TRBJ1-2; tentative D call: TRBD1 (5 bases). CDR3 length equals 13 residues. From germline, CDR1 is MNHEY and CDR2 SVGAGI. V lost 3 bases, J lost 4 bases, and 9 bases lay in between. CDR3 amino acids: CASSYGGTYGYTF. The CDR3 bases are TGTGCCAGCAGTTATGGAGGGACCTATGGCTACACCTTC.

The rearrangement links TRBV24-1 to TRBJ1-5, with 7 bases matching TRBD1. Germline V CDR1 and CDR2: KGHDR, SFDVKD. The CDR3 is 14 residues long. The V and J ends lost 9 bases and 4 bases, in that order; junction bases with no gene match: 8. The CDR3 DNA reads TGTGCCACCCGGCGGGACAGCCAAAATCAGCCCCAGCATTTT. Encoded protein: CATRRDSQNQPQHF.

The rearrangement links TRBV2 to TRBJ1-2; 9 nucleotides agree with TRBD1. The germline V gene encodes CDR1 SNHLY and CDR2 FYNNEI. The CDR3 runs to 12 residues. V shed 7 bases, J shed 8 bases, and the junction held 5 bases outside the gene matches. For the CDR3, the DNA is TGTGCCAGCACCCGACAGGGGGAGGGCTACACCTTC. Encoded protein: CASTRQGEGYTF.

The chain uses TRBV2 and TRBJ2-7; 8 bases fit TRBD1. Per the germline V gene, CDR1 is SNHLY and CDR2 is FYNNEI. V lost 1 base and J lost 4; bases outside the gene matches: 3. The CDR3 consists of 14 residues. CDR3 region: CASSEDRGVYEQYF. CDR3 DNA: TGTGCCAGCAGTGAAGACAGGGGGGTATACGAGCAGTACTTC.

The rearrangement uses TRBV21-1 and TRBJ1-1; no DNA check was done on the table's D call, TRBD1. TRBV21-1 is a documented pseudogene. This CDR3 has 15 residues. CDR3 sequence: CASSKSRGPNTEAFF. DNA of the CDR3: TGTGCCAGCAGCAAAAGTAGGGGTCCCAACACTGAAGCTTTCTTT.

The chain joins TRBV7-8 to TRBJ1-2, with a possible D match to TRBD1 (5 bases). The CDR3 totals 13 residues. In germline, CDR1 is SGHVS, CDR2 FQNEAQ. Trimming pared 1 base from V and 4 bases from J, leaving 7 bases between. DNA of the CDR3: TGTGCCAGCAGCTTAGGGGGGGGCTATGGCTACACCTTC. Translation gives CASSLGGGYGYTF.

V and J are TRBV6-6 and TRBJ1-6; 9 bases agree with TRBD1. The ends lost 6 bases at V and 7 bases at J; junction bases unmatched: 4. CDR1 is MNHNY, CDR2 SVGAGI, per germline (reference sequence). The CDR3 contains 14 residues. Written as DNA, the CDR3 is TGTGCCAGCAGCCGGGACAGGGAAAATTCACCCCTCCACTTT. Translation gives CASSRDRENSPLHF.